The TCR beta chain under discussion was sequenced for a study of blood T cell repertoires in COVID-19. Looking at the study overall: Some COVID-19 samples were acute and others convalescent; all came from the United States, Italy and Spain.

CDR3 length equals 13 residues. Trimming removed 4 bases from V and 0 bases from J, with 7 bases in between. CDR1 is SGHRS, CDR2 YFSETQ, per germline. The repertoire was sequenced with immunoSEQ multiplex PCR; TCRdb's copy has only in-frame clones and lacks some. Here the sample spans roughly 400,000 clones, around 90% being singletons. This sequence joins TRBV5-1 and TRBJ2-5; no definite D call. The TCR was taken from a middle-aged woman with acute COVID-19. Sequencing was done on a sample of PBMCs or T cells enriched from blood (not recorded which). CDR3 residues: CASSGNDQETQYF. In DNA form, the CDR3 reads TGCGCCAGCAGCGGCAACGACCAAGAGACCCAGTACTTC.